A selection of T cell receptor beta chains follows, all from one sample in a study of blood T cell repertoires in COVID-19. The repertoire was sequenced with immunoSEQ multiplex PCR; TCRdb's copy has only in-frame clones and lacks some. The table shows over 200,000 clones, with 83% occurring only once. Sequencing was carried out using peripheral blood. The receptors derive from a woman aged 40 to 50 with active or convalescent COVID-19. Each CDR3 is given with its conserved first and last residue. D genes are given only for firm matches. Some rows have no size entry. The others give once, few or many, or a class for an expanded clone.

>few|16|TRBD2|TRBV11-3|TRBJ2-2
TGTGCCAGCAGCCTAATGGGACTAGTGCGCACCGGGGAGCTGTTTTTT
CASSLMGLVRTGELFF
>few|15|-|TRBV19|TRBJ2-3
TGTGCCAGTAGTATATCACTAGCCACGACAGATACGCAGTATTTT
CASSISLATTDTQYF
>-|15|TRBD1|TRBV28|TRBJ1-2
TGTGCCAGCAGTTTAGCTGGGACAGGGAACTATGGCTACACCTTC
CASSLAGTGNYGYTF
>-|12|-|TRBV3-1/TRBV3-2|TRBJ1-4
TGTGCCAGCAGCCATCGTGATGAAAAACTGTTTTTT
CASSHRDEKLFF
>-|14|-|TRBV10-2|TRBJ2-1
TGCGCCAGCAGTGTTGGACAAAACTACAATGAGCAGTTCTTC
CASSVGQNYNEQFF
>-|13|TRBD1|TRBV7-2|TRBJ1-2
TGTGCCAGCAGCTTGGGACAGGGTGGTGCCTACACCTTC
CASSLGQGGAYTF
>-|14|-|TRBV14|TRBJ2-7
TGTGCCAGCAGCCGGGGGCCCGGGGCTACCGAGCAGTACTTC
CASSRGPGATEQYF
>-|13|-|TRBV15|TRBJ1-1
TGTGCCACCAGCAGCGTAAGGGGCACTGAAGCTTTCTTT
CATSSVRGTEAFF
>-|16|-|TRBV6-5|TRBJ1-1
TGTGCCAGCAGTTACGACGGTTTCGGTTCGGAGACTGAAGCTTTCTTT
CASSYDGFGSETEAFF
>-|13|-|TRBV28|TRBJ2-1
TGTGCCAGCAGTTCCGGCGGTTACAATGAGCAGTTCTTC
CASSSGGYNEQFF
>once|15|-|TRBV4-3|TRBJ2-1
TGCGCCAGCAGCCAATGGGAGGACGCCTACAATGAGCAGTTCTTC
CASSQWEDAYNEQFF
>once|14|-|TRBV14|TRBJ1-5
TGTGCCAGCAGCCAAGGGGGAGGCAATCAGCCCCAGCATTTT
CASSQGGGNQPQHF
>-|11|TRBD1|TRBV10-3|TRBJ2-7
TGTGCCATCAGTGAAGCCCGGACAGGGAAATTC
CAISEARTGKF
>-|14|-|TRBV2|TRBJ2-7
TGTGCCAGCAGTGAGGAGGGTAACTACTTCGAGCAGTACTTC
CASSEEGNYFEQYF
>-|14|TRBD1|TRBV2|TRBJ1-4
TGTGCCAGCTCCGGGACAGGGGGCGGAGAAAAACTGTTTTTT
CASSGTGGGEKLFF
>-|13|-|TRBV11-1|TRBJ2-1
TGTGCCAGCAGCTTACGCCAGTACAATGAGCAGTTCTTC
CASSLRQYNEQFF
>-|14|-|TRBV27|TRBJ2-1
TGTGCCAGCAGGACAGCTAATAACTACAATGAGCAGTTCTTC
CASRTANNYNEQFF
>-|16|-|TRBV30|TRBJ1-1
TGTGCCTGGAGTGCCGCCGCGGGGCGTGCGGACACTGAAGCTTTCTTT
CAWSAAAGRADTEAFF
>-|18|TRBD2|TRBV6-2/TRBV6-3|TRBJ2-3
TGTGCCAGCAGCGTCTACCCTACTAGCGGGGGTGGCACAGATACGCAGTATTTT
CASSVYPTSGGGTDTQYF
>-|15|-|TRBV5-4|TRBJ2-6
TGTGCCAGCAGCTTGGGGGGGGCTGGGGCCAACGTCCTGACTTTC
CASSLGGAGANVLTF
>-|15|TRBD1|TRBV5-4|TRBJ1-1
TGTGCCAGCAGCTTGGAGAGGGCCGGGACAGGGGGCGCTTTCTTT
CASSLERAGTGGAFF
>once|17|TRBD1|TRBV4-3|TRBJ1-1
TGCGCCAGCAGCCAAGATAAGGGGGCCGTTGGTTATGCTGAAGCTTTCTTT
CASSQDKGAVGYAEAFF
>once|14|TRBD1|TRBV18|TRBJ1-4
TGTGCCAGCTCACTCGGACAGGCTGACGAAAAACTGTTTTTT
CASSLGQADEKLFF
>few|13|-|TRBV25-1|TRBJ1-6
TGTGCCAGCAGTGAATCGGGGGTTTCACCCCTCCACTTT
CASSESGVSPLHF
>-|16|TRBD2|TRBV5-1|TRBJ2-7
TGCGCCAGCAGCGTACTCGAGCGGGAGGCCTCTTCCGAGCAGTACTTC
CASSVLEREASSEQYF
>-|14|TRBD2|TRBV25-1|TRBJ2-3
TGTGCCAGCAGTGCCGCGGGAGGGCCGGATACGCAGTATTTT
CASSAAGGPDTQYF
>-|14|-|TRBV3-1/TRBV3-2|TRBJ1-2
TGTGCCAGCAGCCAGCAACAGGGCCTCTATGGCTACACCTTC
CASSQQQGLYGYTF
>once|15|-|TRBV7-6|TRBJ2-3
TGTGCCAGCAGCAAAAGCGGGTTGGGTTCTGCTACGCAGTATTTT
CASSKSGLGSATQYF
>-|18|-|TRBV9|TRBJ2-3
TGTGCCAGCAGCGTAGCTACGACGAGGACAGTCGGTCCAGATACGCAGTATTTT
CASSVATTRTVGPDTQYF
>-|15|-|TRBV2|TRBJ2-7
TGTGCCAGCATAGGGAATCGACAGCAAGCCTACGAGCAGTACTTC
CASIGNRQQAYEQYF
>-|14|TRBD2|TRBV9|TRBJ2-7
TGTGCCAGCAGCGCGAGCGGGAAAGCCTACGAGCAGTACTTC
CASSASGKAYEQYF
>-|14|TRBD2|TRBV5-4|TRBJ2-7
TGTGCCAGCAGGGTTAGCGGGAGCTCCTACGAGCAGTACTTC
CASRVSGSSYEQYF
>-|17|TRBD1|TRBV27|TRBJ2-1
TGTGCCAGCAGTTTCGGGTCAGGGACAGGTCCTTACAATGAGCAGTTCTTC
CASSFGSGTGPYNEQFF
>-|17|-|TRBV4-3|TRBJ2-7
TGCGCCAGCAGCCGAAAACTGGAGGCAACTTACTCCTACGAGCAGTACTTC
CASSRKLEATYSYEQYF
>few|17|-|TRBV28|TRBJ1-5
TGTGCCAGCAGCTTACGGGGTACAGGGAATAGCAATCAGCCCCAGCATTTT
CASSLRGTGNSNQPQHF
>-|13|TRBD2|TRBV5-1|TRBJ2-1
TGCGCCAGCAGCTACGGAACTAGCGGCGAGCAGTTCTTC
CASSYGTSGEQFF
>-|16|TRBD2|TRBV7-9|TRBJ2-3
TGTGCCAGCAGCTTAGAGGGACTAGCGGGAACCGATACGCAGTATTTT
CASSLEGLAGTDTQYF
>-|14|TRBD1|TRBV6-2/TRBV6-3|TRBJ1-2
TGTGCCAGCAGTTACGAGGGGGCTTACTATGGCTACACCTTC
CASSYEGAYYGYTF
>-|15|TRBD1|TRBV7-8|TRBJ2-7
TGTGCCAGCAGCCCCACACGGGACAGTACCTACGAGCAGTACTTC
CASSPTRDSTYEQYF